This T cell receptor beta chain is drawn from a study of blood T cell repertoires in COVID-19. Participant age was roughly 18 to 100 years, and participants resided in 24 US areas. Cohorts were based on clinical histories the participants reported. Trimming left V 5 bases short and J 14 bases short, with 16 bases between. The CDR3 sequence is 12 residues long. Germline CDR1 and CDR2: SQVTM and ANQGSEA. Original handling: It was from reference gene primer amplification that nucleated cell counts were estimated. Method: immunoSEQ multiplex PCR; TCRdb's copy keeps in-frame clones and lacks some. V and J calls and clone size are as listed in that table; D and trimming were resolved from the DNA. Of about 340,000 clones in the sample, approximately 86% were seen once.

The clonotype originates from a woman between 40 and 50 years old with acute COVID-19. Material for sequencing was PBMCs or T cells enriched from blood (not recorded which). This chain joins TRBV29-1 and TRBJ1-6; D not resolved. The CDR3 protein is CSVLGGYGTLHF. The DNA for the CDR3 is TGCAGCGTTCTAGGCGGGTATGGAACCCTCCACTTT.